This T cell receptor (beta chain) derives from a study of Ad26.COV2.S vaccination and SARS-CoV-2 variants (dated by TCRdb to about 2021). Broadly, across the study: Donors in the vaccine arm were drawn from COV1001, a multicentre, randomized, double-blind, placebo-controlled phase I-IIa trial testing Ad26.COV2.S in healthy adults. TCRbeta repertoire sequencing was used to assess the specificity and breadth of SARS-CoV-2-reactive T cell receptors after Ad26.COV2.S vaccination. Investigators did not know the trial group allocation while performing experiments and assessing outcomes. A total of roughly 30 samples were included in the TCR-sequenced set, comprising about 20 Ad26.COV2.S vaccine recipients, 5 placebo recipients and 8 SARS-CoV-2 convalescent individuals. Trial participants were randomized into five groups of five, in which low-dose or high-dose Ad26.COV2.S was given once or twice, or placebo was given on both occasions. Ad26.COV2.S was given intramuscularly at 5x10^10 or 1x10^11 viral particles, as a single shot or as two shots 56 days apart.

TCRbeta CDR3 regions were sequenced with the immunoSEQ Assay. After extraction, genomic DNA underwent amplification by bias-controlled multiplex PCR, followed by high-throughput sequencing. The paper's data handling went like this. Collapsing and filtering of sequences were performed to quantify the absolute abundance of each unique TCRbeta CDR3 region. T cell fraction was estimated by normalization of TCRbeta template counts to usable DNA, with usable DNA being measured through amplification of reference genes present in all nucleated cells. Repertoire TCRs were annotated as SARS-CoV-2-specific by exact matching of V gene, CDR3 amino acid sequence and J gene to a known reactive TCR set. MIRA supplied the reference SARS-CoV-2 TCR set, which was filtered for enrichment in COVID-19-positive ImmuneCODE repertoires so that public or cross-reactive TCRs were removed. Drawing on the MIRA antigens, annotated TCRs were analysed further at the level of specific ORF or position within ORF. Breadth was defined as annotated unique rearrangements over total unique productive rearrangements; depth was the summed frequency of those rearrangements. TCR breadth was compared between groups using two-sided Wilcoxon rank-sum tests. TCRdb obtained this table from immuneACCESS and retained in-frame rearrangements with V and J assigned. These tables miss some clones; where compared with another copy, unresolved V genes account for less than half of the shortfall, and the remainder is unexplained. V and J calls and clone size are given by that table; D and trimming were obtained from the DNA. For this sample the table gives roughly 380,000 clones, of which about nine tenths were detected only once. The ten largest clones take up around 3.5% of the sample.

The sample's treatment or condition label, in plain terms: over 15 received Ad26.COV2.S at low or high dose, single or two shots; several received placebo; per-sample allocation not given. Repertoires of vaccine and placebo recipients were sequenced from samples collected on day 63 after the first injection. In Cohort 1b, about 27 adults aged 18-55 years were enrolled at a single site in Boston, USA, between 29 July and 7 August 2020. As a vaccine, Ad26.COV2.S was a replication-incompetent adenovirus type 26 vector that expressed a prefusion-stabilized SARS-CoV-2 spike protein derived from the original Wuhan strain. Turning to this clone: Its antigen target is currently unknown. No base-level quality is on record; no much larger clone is a single base apart.

The investigation overall reported the following: Substantial breadth of spike-specific CD8+ and CD4+ T cell responses was reported after vaccination. Comparable non-spike TCR breadth was observed between vaccine and placebo recipients, consistent with only spike being contained in the vaccine. According to the authors, total T cell responses may have been underestimated by the TCR breadth and depth analyses. Comparing responses between vaccine doses or regimens was not something the study was powered to do. Compared with placebo recipients, Ad26.COV2.S recipients showed higher spike-specific TCR breadth (P = 0.0014).

The receptor was derived from a person between 18 and 65 years old who received the Ad26.COV2.S COVID-19 vaccine or a placebo. The source material was peripheral blood, sampled in a trial of Ad26.COV2.S vaccine versus placebo.

CDR3 sequence: CASSQTASSYEQYF. The DNA sequence is TGTGCCAGCAGCCAGACTGCTAGCTCCTACGAGCAGTACTTC. The rearranged chain carries TRBV7-9 and TRBJ2-7; the D gene cannot be named for sure. The germline V gene encodes CDR1 SEHNR and CDR2 FQNEAQ (reference sequence). V loses 5 bases, J loses 0 bases, and the germline ends lie 11 bases apart. Counted from cysteine to phenylalanine, this CDR3 has 14 amino acids. Only the CDR3 region is kept as DNA, spanning 42 bases read in frame from base 1.